Presented here are 19 T cell receptor beta chains from one specimen sequenced in a study of Graves' ophthalmopathy and Graves' hyperthyroidism (dated by TCRdb to 2016 to 2018). This sample was sequenced with an Illumina HiSeq 2000. For repertoire sequencing, TCR beta CDR3 regions were amplified from RNA transcripts. HTBI primers and the Qiagen OneStep RT-PCR kit were used in a first-round RT-PCR, which was followed by a second-round multiplex PCR, size selection and purification. TCRdb handled the public reads itself, with Q25 trimming in fastp and clone calling in MiXCR, and kept productive beta chains. Every distinct CDR3 protein forms one entry, paired with its most common genes and DNA. This sample lists roughly 420,000 distinct CDR3 sequences; around 21% were detected once. The ten largest clones capture 2.5% to 3.5% of the sample. The specimen sequenced was peripheral blood. The receptor source for this set is a woman aged 18-29 years with stable Graves' hyperthyroidism. Donor details come from another sample of the same person, matched by shared clones.

V and J are TRBV5-1 and TRBJ2-5; the match to TRBD2 covers 9 bases. This CDR3 has 15 amino acids. The germline V gene has CDR1 SGHRS and CDR2 YFSETQ. Losses at the gene ends were 2 bases for V and 2 bases for J; bases not matched to a gene: 4. CDR3 protein: CASSLHSGSQETQYF. As DNA, the CDR3 is TGCGCCAGCAGCTTACATAGCGGGAGTCAAGAGACCCAGTACTTC.

This clonotype was counted once. The V call is TRBV6-5, the J call TRBJ2-7, with TRBD2 matching 10 bases. CDR3 length: 15 residues. CDR1 is MNHEY and CDR2 is SVGAGI in the germline V gene. V lost 2 bases and J lost 0; bases outside the gene matches: 1. The CDR3 DNA reads TGTGCCAGCAGTTACCTAGCGGGGGACTCCTACGAGCAGTACTTC. Its protein is CASSYLAGDSYEQYF.

This clonotype occurred many times. The V and J genes are TRBV12-3 or TRBV12-4 and TRBJ1-5; TRBD1 might be the D (5 bases). The V gene lost 3 bases and the J gene lost 0 bases, with 9 bases spanning the gap. The CDR3 sequence is 15 residues long. CDR3 DNA: TGTGCCAGCAGTTTGGCAGGGTTTAGCAATCAGCCCCAGCATTTT. Protein product: CASSLAGFSNQPQHF.

Many counts were recorded for this clonotype. V is TRBV4-2 and J is TRBJ1-2; D call uncertain. Trimming pared 2 bases from V and 2 bases from J, leaving 6 bases between. This CDR3 spans 13 amino acids. CDR1 is LGHNA, CDR2 YNFKEQ, per germline. The CDR3 DNA is TGTGCCAGCAGCCAACGTCAGAACTATGGCTACACCTTC. This gives the protein CASSQRQNYGYTF.

This clonotype was counted ten times or more. V gene TRBV5-1 combines with J gene TRBJ2-7; tentatively, D is TRBD1 (6 bases). Germline-derived CDR1 and CDR2 are SGHRS and YFSETQ. CDR3 length equals 13 residues. V lost 3 bases to trimming and J lost 0 bases, with 7 bases between them. The CDR3 DNA reads TGCGCCAGCAGCTGGGACATCTCCTACGAGCAGTACTTC. Protein sequence: CASSWDISYEQYF.

This clonotype was observed at least ten times. The rearrangement uses TRBV6-2 or TRBV6-3 and TRBJ2-5; TRBD2 aligns across 8 bases. The junction had 4 bases not matched to a gene; V was cut back by 4 bases and J by 3 bases. The germline gives CDR1 MNHEY, CDR2 SVGEGT. The CDR3 runs to 14 residues. The CDR3 sequence: CASSFVAGKETQYF. CDR3 sequence (DNA): TGTGCCAGCAGTTTCGTAGCGGGAAAAGAGACCCAGTACTTC.

In this sample, this clonotype turned up a few times. The genes are TRBV30 and TRBJ1-1; D not resolved. The CDR3 is made up of 12 amino acids. Germline V gives CDR1 GTSNPN, CDR2 SVGIG (reference sequence). V was pared by 4 bases and J by 0 bases, with 6 bases between. This CDR3 is CAWTQLNTEAFF. In nucleotides, the CDR3 is TGTGCCTGGACACAGCTGAACACTGAAGCTTTCTTT.

The sample holds a few counts of this clonotype. V usage is TRBV12-3 or TRBV12-4 and J usage is TRBJ2-7; 9 bases agree with TRBD2. The CDR3 is 14 amino acids. After removal of 8 bases from V and 6 bases from J, the junction contained 11 bases not matched to a gene. The CDR3 is CASSAGGALREQYF. DNA for the CDR3: TGTGCCAGCTCCGCGGGGGGGGCCCTACGCGAGCAGTACTTC.

This clonotype was counted ten times or more. The rearrangement links TRBV20-1 to TRBJ2-7; 8 nucleotides align to TRBD2. Per germline, CDR1 DFQATT and CDR2 SNEGSKA (reference sequence). CDR3 length equals 16 residues. With 0 bases clipped from V and 5 bases from J, the junction kept 12 bases outside the gene matches. CDR3 residues: CSARDVAAGGSDEQYF. CDR3 DNA sequence: TGCAGTGCTAGAGACGTGGCGGCGGGAGGATCGGACGAGCAGTACTTC.

This clonotype was seen at least ten times. The V gene is TRBV14, the J gene TRBJ2-7; D gene unclear. V was shortened by 4 bases and J by 3 bases, with 16 bases between the two germline ends. This CDR3 is built from 15 residues. In germline, CDR1 is SGHDN, CDR2 FVKESK. CDR3 protein: CASSPSDRAHYEQYF. DNA of the CDR3: TGTGCCAGCAGCCCATCCGATCGAGCGCACTACGAGCAGTACTTC.

This clonotype was counted at least ten times. The V and J genes are TRBV28 and TRBJ2-4; possible D gene TRBD2, 7 bases. The germline V and J ends were trimmed by 5 bases and 14 bases, with 19 bases remaining between them. CDR3 length: 13 residues. CDR1 MDHEN and CDR2 SYDVKM come from the germline V gene. CDR3 loop: CASSLPGGLVKYF. The CDR3 DNA is TGTGCCAGCAGTCTCCCGGGGGGCTTGGTTAAGTACTTC.

This clonotype appeared many times. This chain connects TRBV2 to TRBJ2-7, with 7 bases lining up with TRBD2. This CDR3 is 18 amino acids long. Germline values: CDR1 SNHLY, CDR2 FYNNEI. V was clipped by 4 bases and J by 5 bases; unmatched bases: 20. This CDR3 reads CASSGLPTLTSVRHEQYF. DNA of the CDR3: TGTGCCAGCAGTGGGCTACCTACGCTTACTAGCGTTCGGCACGAGCAGTACTTC.

This clonotype was detected a few times. V is TRBV18 and J is TRBJ1-6; 10 bases are a match to TRBD1. Germline V gene data show CDR1 as KGHSH and CDR2 as LQKENI. The CDR3 covers 16 residues. J was trimmed by 6 bases and V by 4 bases; bases with no gene match: 6. This chain's CDR3 is CASSLRRDRGNSPLHF. CDR3 in DNA: TGTGCCAGCTCACTACGCCGGGACAGGGGTAATTCACCCCTCCACTTT. The entire variable domain, with the rest obtained from reference TRBV18 and TRBJ1-6, is as follows: NAGVMQNPRHLVRRRGQEARLRCSPMKGHSHVYWYRQLPEEGLKFMVYLQKENIIDESGMPKERFSAEFPKEGPSILRIQQVVRGDSAAYFCASSLRRDRGNSPLHFGNGTRLTVT.

In this sample, this clonotype turned up once. The gene calls are TRBV10-2 and TRBJ2-5; D call uncertain. Looked up from germline, CDR1 is WSHSY and CDR2 is SAAADI. With 4 bases removed from V and 0 bases from J, the gap between germline ends came to 6 bases. This CDR3 spans 13 amino acids. The CDR3 region has the DNA TGCGCCAGCAGTGTCGGACACCAAGAGACCCAGTACTTC. This sequence encodes CASSVGHQETQYF.

This clonotype was seen more than once but under ten times. This chain joins TRBV7-2 and TRBJ2-1; D remains unclear. Germline assignment: CDR1 SGHTA and CDR2 FQGNSA. V shed 0 bases and J shed 0 bases, with 6 bases lying between them. The CDR3 covers 15 residues. The CDR3 sequence is CASSLASSSYNEQFF. The DNA of the CDR3 is TGTGCCAGCAGCTTAGCCTCAAGCTCCTACAATGAGCAGTTCTTC.

In its sample, this clonotype was seen many times. This chain joins TRBV20-1 and TRBJ2-7; no reliable D call. The CDR3 has 14 amino acids. Germline CDR1 reads DFQATT; CDR2 reads SNEGSKA (reference sequence). Trimming stripped 6 bases from V and 2 bases from J, with 17 bases between. The DNA for the CDR3 is TGCAGTGCAAACCTTATAGGGCCTGCCTACGAGCAGTACTTC. Amino acid sequence: CSANLIGPAYEQYF.

This clonotype occurred once. The chain employs TRBV28 and TRBJ2-7; D is unresolved. CDR3 size: 14 residues. From germline, CDR1 is MDHEN and CDR2 SYDVKM. V dropped 6 bases and J dropped 7 bases, with 19 bases sitting between them. The chain's CDR3 is CASSTPTVLREQYF. For the CDR3, the DNA is TGTGCCAGCAGCACACCGACGGTATTGAGGGAGCAGTACTTC.

This clonotype appeared many times. The chain employs TRBV7-2 and TRBJ1-2; a weak D match, TRBD1 (6 bases). This CDR3 has 15 residues. The V gene's germline CDR1 is SGHTA and CDR2 FQGNSA. Trimming removed 1 base at V and 2 bases at J, with 11 bases between. CDR3 protein: CASSLGPGTNYGYTF. The CDR3 DNA reads TGTGCCAGCAGCTTAGGCCCGGGGACAAACTATGGCTACACCTTC. Based on the CDR3 plus reference TRBV7-2 and TRBJ1-2, the full variable domain is GAGVSQSPSNKVTEKGKDVELRCDPISGHTALYWYRQSLGQGLEFLIYFQGNSAPDKSGLPSDRFSAERTGGSVSTLTIQRTQQEDSAVYLCASSLGPGTNYGYTFGSGTRLTVV.

This clonotype was counted many times. The rearrangement links TRBV12-3 or TRBV12-4 to TRBJ2-5; 7 bases map to TRBD2. With V trimmed by 7 bases and J by 5 bases, 7 bases remained unmatched. CDR3 length equals 13 residues. The CDR3 region is CASTLSGEETQYF. The CDR3 bases are TGTGCCAGCACCCTGAGCGGGGAGGAGACCCAGTACTTC.